This T cell receptor beta chain was sequenced in a study of shared clonotypes between healthy human individuals (dated by TCRdb to 2019 to 2021). Describing the broader study: The cohort comprised a couple of women and a few men aged 18 to 49 years. Per donor, three plates each were used for CD4 naive and CD4 memory, two for CD8 naive, and one for CD8 memory. To estimate repertoire size and how much clonotype sharing occurs between individuals, the study deeply sequenced the blood TCR repertoires of several healthy adults. To increase sequencing depth and limit assay-specific biases, TCR repertoire library preparation and sequencing were carried out by different laboratories using diverse techniques. Between about 0.8 and 9.5 billion PBMCs per donor were obtained by leukapheresis.

The CDR3 starts with the cysteine, ends with the phenylalanine, and has 15 residues. The DNA shown is the 45-base CDR3, in frame from base 1. For CDR1 and CDR2, the germline V gene lists SGHTA and FQGNSA. Overall study outcomes, separate from this receptor: Higher generation probabilities were observed for clonotypes shared by all four sorted-subset donors than for non-shared clonotypes. Pairwise subsampling led to the expectation that sequencing depth would affect the degree of clonotype sharing among donors. Only blood was sampled, and tissue TCR repertoires likely differ from those in blood. Roughly 5% of naive CD4, 3.5% of naive CD8, around 2.3% of memory CD4, and approximately 0.4% of memory CD8 clonotypes were shared across several donors. Naive subsets generally had larger estimated clonotype richness than memory subsets. Rarefaction of sorted-subset datasets indicated incomplete sequencing despite the large sequencing depth. Because the study included only a small number of donors, the genetic and exposure-history diversity represented was limited.

Healthy HIV-negative adults with no recently reported acute infections or vaccinations were included as donors. All donors were Caucasian adults living in Nashville, Tennessee, USA. CD4+ T cells were enriched through magnetic negative selection, after which naive cells were positively selected on CD45RA and the remaining negative fraction served as the memory subset. Blood was collected by leukapheresis, and PBMCs were isolated by Ficoll-Histopaque density gradient centrifugation and then cryopreserved in liquid nitrogen vapor phase. Analytical flow cytometry was used to check the purity and quantity of every magnetically sorted T cell population. Each sorted fraction had its genomic DNA isolated and then quantified by UV absorbance on a Nanodrop 2000c. To note about this clone: Its antigen has not been determined. The germline gene is not matched at one end of the junction; a read error may be the cause.

Using the deep immunoSEQ assay, multiplex PCR amplified TCR CDR3 regions from genomic DNA. Extracted genomic DNA from each cell subset was spread evenly across all wells of several immunoSEQ 96-well plates, with each plate serving as a replicate. Each replicate PCR for sorted subsets received around 200 ng genomic DNA, equal to tens of thousands of T cell genomes. Purified libraries were measured with a Qubit 3.0 fluorometer, size-checked on a Bioanalyzer 2100, and measured again with the KAPA Library Quantification kit. Every immunoSEQ 96-well plate was sequenced on a separate single-read 150-cycle Illumina NextSeq 550 flow cell. For the original study's pipeline: The immunoSEQ output contained only junctional sequences without quality scores, so filtering could not match that applied to full-length reads. To assign V/J genes and CDR3, sequences were annotated against IMGT germline references using PyIR, a Python wrapper for IgBLAST v1.9. Any read was removed if the V/J assignment was weak (E-value above 1e-6), the CDR3 was missing, or the read contained stop codons, out-of-frame junctions, or ambiguous translated residues. V3J clonotypes were defined by identical inferred V gene, J gene, and CDR3 amino acid sequence. To compute the percentage overlap between repertoires, the number of shared unique clonotypes was divided by the size of the smaller repertoire. Three approaches were used to assess repertoire richness: RTK rarefaction, the Chao1 estimator, and Recon v2.1 estimates of unobserved clonotypes. Generation probabilities for all TCRbeta clonotypes obtained by the gDNA method from four donors were computed using OLGA. TCRdb took over this immuneACCESS table, retaining in-frame rearrangements with V and J assigned. Such tables are incomplete; in checked studies, under half of the missing clones stem from an unresolved V gene, and the remainder is unexplained. V and J calls and clone size come straight from that table; D and trimming were deduced from the DNA. The sample data list a few million clones, and about 92% of these were observed just once. The top ten hold roughly 0.14% of the sample.

Sample: naive CD4+ T cells sorted from blood. The meaning of the sample's cell subset or site label: CD45RA+ positively selected. The sequence derives from a man aged 18 to 29 in good health. The rearrangement joined TRBV7-2 to TRBJ1-4, with the identity of the D gene unclear. The CDR3 loop reads CASSWAPDTIEKLFF. The DNA reads as follows: TGTGCCAGCAGCTGGGCCCCGGATACTATTGAAAAACTGTTTTTT.